This paragraph reports one T cell receptor beta chain. Other DNA sequences in the same sample also yield this CDR3. Deletions cut 2 bases from V and 4 bases from J, with 8 bases between. The CDR3 is 13 amino acids. The germline gives CDR1 MNHEY, CDR2 SVGAGI. This specimen comes from a study of OX40 agonist ivuxolimab in advanced cancers. Data came from immunoSEQ multiplex PCR; TCRdb stores just in-frame clones and leaves some out. The data contain 80,000 to 95,000 clones, 80% to 90% of them seen just once; the ten biggest clones take up around 2%. The V and J genes are TRBV6-5 and TRBJ1-2, with D tentatively TRBD1 (5 bases). The TCR originated in an adult with an advanced solid tumor such as melanoma, head and neck, liver or kidney cancer. Sequencing was performed on CD4+ or CD8+ T cells sorted from blood, taken in a trial of the OX40 agonist ivuxolimab. The CDR3 nucleotides read TGTGCCAGCAGTTACGAGACAGCCTATGGCTACACCTTC. Translation: CASSYETAYGYTF.